The 28 T cell receptor beta chains given below trace back to one sample, sequenced in a study of molecular identifiers for immune sequencing clone quantification. TCRdb recomputed calls from the PCR reads with MiXCR, one row per CDR3 protein. Here the sample spans more than 300,000 distinct CDR3 sequences, over 20% being singletons. Sequencing input: naive CD8+ T cells from blood, with Jurkat cell RNA spiked in. Subset indicated: FACS-sorted CD8+CD4-CCR7+CD45RA+ naive T cells. The receptors stem from a human donor in good health. Some libraries in this study had Jurkat cell RNA spiked in.

The chain joins TRBV5-1 to TRBJ2-7; weak D call: TRBD1 (5 bases). Germline V gene data show CDR1 as SGHRS and CDR2 as YFSETQ. CDR3 length: 14 amino acids. With 0 bases removed from V and 6 bases from J, the gap between germline ends came to 13 bases. CDR3: CASSLGWGLVEQYF. CDR3 coding DNA: TGCGCCAGCAGCTTGGGGTGGGGCCTTGTCGAGCAGTACTTC. The whole variable domain, remainder taken from reference TRBV5-1 and TRBJ2-7, is KAGVTQTPRYLIKTRGQQVTLSCSPISGHRSVSWYQQTPGQGLQFLFEYFSETQRNKGNFPGRFSGRQFSNSRSEMNVSTLELGDSALYLCASSLGWGLVEQYFGPGTRLTVT.

This clonotype has at least ten counts. The V gene is TRBV11-2, the J gene TRBJ2-5; D gene uncertain. V lost 0 bases, J lost 3 bases, and 11 bases lay in between. Germline values: CDR1 SGHAT, CDR2 FQNNGV. This CDR3 has 15 residues. The CDR3 region is CASSLDYGSEETQYF. The DNA for the CDR3 is TGTGCCAGCAGCTTAGATTACGGCAGCGAAGAGACCCAGTACTTC.

In this sample, this clonotype turned up many times. The chain links TRBV9 to TRBJ2-2; D gene unclear. Germline V CDR1 and CDR2: SGDLS, YYNGEE. Trimming removed 3 bases at V and 7 bases at J, with 7 bases between. This CDR3 is built from 12 residues. The CDR3: CASSEIDGELFF. CDR3 bases: TGTGCCAGCAGCGAGATTGACGGGGAGCTGTTTTTT.

This clonotype was counted ten times or more. The chain combines TRBV12-3 or TRBV12-4 with TRBJ1-1, with D unresolved. This CDR3 has 15 residues. V lost 6 bases and J 2 bases, leaving 16 bases between the germline ends. The CDR3 DNA sequence: TGTGCCAGCAGCCCCAAAGAGCGAGATAACACTGAAGCTTTCTTT. Amino acids: CASSPKERDNTEAFF.

The chain uses TRBV6-5 and TRBJ1-4; D is unclear. V was clipped by 5 bases and J by 11 bases, with 12 bases between them. CDR1 is MNHEY, CDR2 SVGAGI, per germline. The CDR3 runs 12 residues. Here the CDR3 reads CASSAITGKLFF. CDR3 bases: TGTGCCAGCAGTGCTATTACGGGGAAACTGTTTTTT.

This clonotype appeared many times. CDR3 in DNA: TGTGCCAGCAGCTTAGCTTTAGGGGCTGGAAACACCATATATTTT. Translation: CASSLALGAGNTIYF. The J gene is TRBJ1-3, the V gene TRBV7-6; TRBD1 might be the D (5 bases). Germline assignment: CDR1 SGHVS and CDR2 FNYEAQ. This CDR3 is built from 15 residues. V was cut by 0 bases and J by 2 bases, with 8 bases left in between.

There are a few counts of this clonotype. The rearrangement links TRBV11-2 to TRBJ2-7; a possible D gene is TRBD1 (5 bases). CDR1 and CDR2 from the germline V gene are SGHAT and FQNNGV. Between the trimmed V and J ends, which lost 7 bases and 2 bases, there was a span of 15 bases. The CDR3 is 14 residues long. The CDR3 reads CASTHWGPTYEQYF. As DNA, the CDR3 is TGTGCCAGCACCCACTGGGGCCCGACCTACGAGCAGTACTTC.

This clonotype was picked up many times. This chain uses TRBV14 with TRBJ1-4, with D hard to call. Trimming cost V 1 base and J 0 bases, with 12 bases left between them. Germline V gives CDR1 SGHDN, CDR2 FVKESK. The CDR3 is 17 amino acids. The CDR3 spells CASSQASLRPTNEKLFF. The CDR3 DNA reads TGTGCCAGCAGCCAAGCTAGCCTCCGCCCAACTAATGAAAAACTGTTTTTT.

This clonotype came up many times. This rearrangement joins TRBV6-2 or TRBV6-3 to TRBJ1-1; D is unresolved. The ends were cut back, 2 bases at V and 3 bases at J, with 7 bases in the middle. Germline loops: CDR1 MNHEY, CDR2 SVGEGT. The CDR3 covers 13 residues. The CDR3: CASSYGPDTEAFF. The CDR3 bases are TGTGCCAGCAGTTACGGGCCCGACACTGAAGCTTTCTTT.

This clonotype was observed a handful of times. The genes are TRBV11-2 and TRBJ2-7; 10 bases match TRBD2. Germline values: CDR1 SGHAT, CDR2 FQNNGV. J gave up 4 bases and V 2 bases, and 8 bases lay outside the gene matches. The CDR3 runs 16 residues. The DNA for the CDR3 is TGTGCCAGCAGCTTACAGGGACTAGCGCAGGGATACGAGCAGTACTTC. Protein sequence: CASSLQGLAQGYEQYF.

This clonotype has ten or more counts. V usage is TRBV29-1 and J usage is TRBJ2-7, with 9 bases fitting TRBD1. Germline CDR1 SQVTM, CDR2 ANQGSEA. CDR3 length: 13 residues. V dropped 4 bases and J dropped 2; count of bases not matched to a gene: 3. The CDR3 nucleotides read TGCAGCGTTGGGACAGGGGCCACCTACGAGCAGTACTTC. It encodes CSVGTGATYEQYF.

V gene TRBV5-6 combines with J gene TRBJ1-2, with D perhaps TRBD1 (5 bases). Trimming stripped 0 bases from V and 8 bases from J, with 11 bases between. Germline CDR1 SGHDT, CDR2 YYEEEE. This CDR3 is built from 13 residues. CDR3 sequence reads: CASSLGGAEGYTF. CDR3 nucleotides: TGTGCCAGCAGCTTGGGAGGGGCGGAGGGCTACACCTTC.

In regard to this clonotype: A read error may be the cause here, since a much bigger clone is one base away. The chain uses TRBV27 and TRBJ2-7; weak D call: TRBD1 (6 bases). Germline V gene sequence: CDR1 MNHEY, CDR2 SMNVEV (reference sequence). V shed 5 bases and J shed 6 bases, with 14 bases lying between them. The CDR3 extends over 13 amino acids. The CDR3 loop is CASSPGQRVEQYF. CDR3 coding DNA: TGTGCCAGCAGTCCCGGACAGAGGGTCGAGCAGTACTTC.

Many counts were recorded for this clonotype. The chain recombines TRBV19 with TRBJ1-5; D unclear. V lost 5 bases, J lost 6 bases, and 14 bases lay in between. The CDR3 is 14 residues long. In germline, CDR1 is LNHDA, CDR2 SQIVND (reference sequence). CDR3 coding DNA: TGTGCCAGTAGTGCCGGGCCCGAAGGTCAGCCCCAGCATTTT. It translates to CASSAGPEGQPQHF. The entire variable domain, with the rest obtained from reference TRBV19 and TRBJ1-5, is as follows: DGGITQSPKYLFRKEGQNVTLSCEQNLNHDAMYWYRQDPGQGLRLIYYSQIVNDFQKGDIAEGYSVSREKKESFPLTVTSAQKNPTAFYLCASSAGPEGQPQHFGDGTRLSIL.

The chain has TRBV12-3 or TRBV12-4 and TRBJ1-2; the D is unclear. The length of the CDR3 is 15 residues. V dropped 0 bases and J dropped 8 bases, with 16 bases sitting between them. CDR3 sequence (DNA): TGTGCCAGCAGTTTAGCGTTGGATCAGATAGGGGGCTACACCTTC. This encodes CASSLALDQIGGYTF.

In this sample, this clonotype turned up many times. V and J are TRBV4-3 and TRBJ2-7, with D unresolved. Germline loops: CDR1 LGHNA, CDR2 YSLEER. The CDR3 loop spans 14 amino acids. V shed 0 bases and J shed 0 bases, with 6 bases lying between them. The CDR3 DNA is TGCGCCAGCAGCCAAGAAAGGAGCTCCTACGAGCAGTACTTC. It encodes CASSQERSSYEQYF.

At least ten counts were recorded for this clonotype. The rearrangement joins TRBV13 to TRBJ2-2; D might be TRBD1 (6 bases). Germline CDR1 PRHDT, CDR2 FYEKMQ (reference sequence). CDR3 length: 16 residues. Trimming took off 5 bases at V and 0 bases at J, with 13 bases between the two ends. CDR3 in DNA: TGTGCCAGCAGCGGAAATCAGGGGCCGAACACCGGGGAGCTGTTTTTT. Translating gives CASSGNQGPNTGELFF.

The sample holds a few counts of this clonotype. The chain recombines TRBV12-3 or TRBV12-4 with TRBJ1-6; 8 positions agree with TRBD1. Trimming took 2 bases from V and 7 from J; bases not matched to a gene: 1. This CDR3 has 14 residues. The CDR3, as DNA: TGTGCCAGCAGTTTATCAGGGGGCAATTCACCCCTCCACTTT. It specifies CASSLSGGNSPLHF.

This clonotype was found many times. The chain couples TRBV6-2 or TRBV6-3 to TRBJ1-5; 8 positions match TRBD1. CDR1 is MNHEY and CDR2 is SVGEGT in the germline V gene. CDR3 length: 14 residues. Trimming at V came to 2 bases and at J to 6 bases, leaving 3 bases not matched to a gene. CDR3 region: CASSYRTGIQPQHF. CDR3 nucleotide sequence: TGTGCCAGCAGTTACCGGACAGGGATTCAGCCCCAGCATTTT.

DNA of the CDR3: TGTGCCACCGGCATGTCGCCAGCGGGAGTCCCGGAGACCCAGTACTTC. Protein sequence: CATGMSPAGVPETQYF. The V and J genes are TRBV24-1 and TRBJ2-5; 8 nucleotides match TRBD2. Germline lookup yields CDR1 KGHDR and CDR2 SFDVKD. Trimming cost V 9 bases and J 5 bases; bases outside gene matches: 16. The length of the CDR3 is 16 residues.

The rearrangement uses TRBV19 and TRBJ2-7, with D unclear. There are 15 residues in the CDR3. Germline values: CDR1 LNHDA, CDR2 SQIVND (reference sequence). V lost 8 bases, J lost 7 bases, and 24 bases lay in between. The CDR3 coding sequence is TGTGCCAGTGGTTACGTTGCGGCCAAGTCGAAAGAGCAGTACTTC. Its protein is CASGYVAAKSKEQYF.

Concerning this clonotype itself: Since a much larger clone is just one base distant, this may be a read error. V is TRBV4-1 and J is TRBJ1-1; TRBD1 might be the D (6 bases). CDR1 is MGHRA, CDR2 YSYEKL, per germline. CDR3 length: 14 residues. The CDR3 DNA sequence: TGCGCCTGCAGCCAAGGGGGAAAAGACACTGAAGCTTTCTTT. This sequence encodes CACSQGGKDTEAFF.

This clonotype came up many times. CDR3 protein: CAMRQDEELSGNTIYF. For the CDR3, the DNA is TGTGCGATGAGACAGGACGAAGAACTCTCTGGAAACACCATATATTTT. The V and J genes are TRBV6-1 and TRBJ1-3, with TRBD1 as a possible D gene (6 bases). CDR3 size: 16 residues. From germline, CDR1 is MNHNS and CDR2 SASEGT.

Of note for this clonotype: A much larger clone is a single base away; this may be a read error. V gene TRBV4-3 combines with J gene TRBJ2-7, with 9 bases identical to TRBD1. CDR1 and CDR2 from the germline V gene are LGHNA and YSLEER. The length of the CDR3 is 16 residues. V was clipped by 0 bases and J by 5 bases; unmatched bases: 8. The CDR3 region has the DNA TGCGCCAGCAGCCAAGATAGGGACAGGGTGTTTCACGAGCAGTACTTC. Residues: CASSQDRDRVFHEQYF.

Comment on this clonotype: Just one base apart from a much larger clone, this may be a read error. The CDR3 DNA sequence: TGTGCCAGCGGCCCCGACCTGGGACTCACAGATACGCAGTATTTT. It is translated as CASGPDLGLTDTQYF. V gene TRBV7-3 combines with J gene TRBJ2-3; weak D call: TRBD2 (6 bases). This CDR3 has 15 residues. Germline values: CDR1 SGHTA, CDR2 FQGTGA. V was shortened by 8 bases and J by 2 bases, with 17 bases between the two germline ends.

A note on this clonotype: This may be a read error, as it is one base from a much larger clone. The gene calls are TRBV2 and TRBJ2-5, with D uncertain. Germline V gene sequence: CDR1 SNHLY, CDR2 FYNNEI. This CDR3 spans 18 amino acids. CDR3 region: CAGSEALETGPIQETQYF. The DNA for the CDR3 is TGTGCCGGCAGTGAAGCGCTAGAAACGGGTCCCATCCAAGAGACCCAGTACTTC.

In regard to this clonotype: This may be a read error, as it is one base from a much larger clone. The V call is TRBV5-3, the J call TRBJ2-7; D remains ambiguous. TRBV5-3 is assigned to the ORF class and has an uncertain function. Trimming shortened V by 8 bases and J by 5 bases, and 14 bases separated the two germline ends. CDR3 length: 12 amino acids. The CDR3 here is CASSLGPNEQYF. The CDR3 DNA follows: TGTGCCAGCAGCCTTGGACCCAACGAGCAGTACTTC.

The chain has TRBV10-1 and TRBJ2-1; D remains ambiguous. Trimming stripped 2 bases from V and 10 bases from J, with 9 bases between. Germline lookup yields CDR1 WNHNN and CDR2 SYGVQD (reference sequence). The CDR3 contains 12 residues. CDR3 DNA sequence: TGCGCCAGCAGTGAGATTGGACCAGAGCAGTTCTTC. Amino acids: CASSEIGPEQFF.